The clone carrying this T cell receptor (beta chain) was observed many times. Unmatched junction bases numbered 10, after V lost 8 bases and J lost 4 bases. The CDR3 runs to 14 residues. From germline, CDR1 is MNHEY and CDR2 SVGEGT. The data derive from a study of regulatory T cells in long-lasting Graves disease. Researchers made TCR beta libraries by using iRepertoire HTBI primers and running Arm-PCR on CDR3 regions. TCRdb used MiXCR to reprocess the multiplex PCR reads, holding one entry per CDR3 protein. This sample has approximately 400,000 distinct CDR3 sequences, with 10% to 15% found just once. Time point here: newly diagnosed GD, antithyroid drugs for less than 3 months. PBMC RNA was the source of the TCR library. This sample was also put to use in a study of T cells in Graves' hyperthyroidism and ophthalmopathy. According to that study: Hyperthyroidism, newly diagnosed and lasting under 2 months, affected patients aged 18 to 65. Diagnosis relied on clinical symptoms, serum thyroxine and TRAb, thyroid ultrasound and orbital computed tomography. First-round RT-PCR targeting the TCR CDR3 was performed with the HTBI primer set. Researchers found most expanded thyroid clonotypes above 0.001 in blood as well.

The receptor was derived from a woman aged 18-29 years with Graves disease. The chain has TRBV6-2 or TRBV6-3 and TRBJ2-5; 7 nucleotides align to TRBD2. The sequences come from peripheral blood mononuclear cells (PBMCs), collected at new diagnosis, from a patient treated with antithyroid drugs. CDR3 sequence (DNA): TGTGCCAGCCTACGAAGTCCTAGCGGAGAGACCCAGTACTTC. This encodes CASLRSPSGETQYF.